Listed below are T cell receptor beta chains from one sample, sequenced in a study of shared clonotypes between healthy human individuals. The table came from immunoSEQ multiplex PCR; TCRdb's copy has only in-frame clones and leaves some out. The sample records about 710,000 clones, about 80% being singletons. Specimen: memory CD4+ T cells sorted from blood. These receptors were obtained from a young woman in good health. The CDR3 runs from the conserved cysteine through the conserved F or W. A D gene is named only where the DNA matches it firmly. Some rows mark clone size as missing; the rest say once, few, many or name a class of expanded clone.

j_gene: TRBJ1-3; len: 17; v_gene: TRBV5-1; d_gene: -; abundance: -; CDR3aa: CASSLMGTLGSGNTIYF; CDR3nt: TGCGCCAGCAGCTTGATGGGAACCCTAGGCTCTGGAAACACCATATATTTT
j_gene: TRBJ2-7; len: 15; v_gene: TRBV6-1; d_gene: TRBD1; abundance: -; CDR3aa: CASSPQGTGAYEQYF; CDR3nt: TGTGCCAGCAGTCCTCAGGGGACAGGGGCCTACGAGCAGTACTTC
j_gene: TRBJ1-4; len: 15; v_gene: TRBV9; d_gene: TRBD1; abundance: -; CDR3aa: CASSVTGGAGEKLFF; CDR3nt: TGTGCCAGCAGCGTAACAGGGGGCGCCGGTGAAAAACTGTTTTTT
j_gene: TRBJ2-7; len: 15; v_gene: TRBV6-5; d_gene: -; abundance: -; CDR3aa: CASSYTPSRGYEQYF; CDR3nt: TGTGCCAGCAGTTACACCCCGAGCAGGGGCTACGAGCAGTACTTC
j_gene: TRBJ1-2; len: 13; v_gene: TRBV6-1; d_gene: -; abundance: -; CDR3aa: CASRLGLNYGYTF; CDR3nt: TGTGCCAGCAGGCTGGGTCTGAACTATGGCTACACCTTC
j_gene: TRBJ2-7; len: 15; v_gene: TRBV5-1; d_gene: -; abundance: -; CDR3aa: CASSVGGTSFLEQYF; CDR3nt: TGCGCCAGCAGCGTGGGCGGGACATCCTTCTTGGAGCAGTACTTC
j_gene: TRBJ1-2; len: 16; v_gene: TRBV7-2; d_gene: TRBD1; abundance: -; CDR3aa: CASSAYSTGPIYGYTF; CDR3nt: TGTGCCAGCAGCGCATACTCGACAGGGCCGATCTATGGCTACACCTTC
j_gene: TRBJ1-2; len: 13; v_gene: TRBV15; d_gene: -; abundance: -; CDR3aa: CATSRDSTRGYTF; CDR3nt: TGTGCCACCAGCAGAGATAGTACTCGGGGCTACACCTTC
j_gene: TRBJ2-5; len: 13; v_gene: TRBV6-5; d_gene: TRBD1; abundance: -; CDR3aa: CASSRQGGETQYF; CDR3nt: TGTGCCAGCAGTAGACAGGGGGGGGAGACCCAGTACTTC
j_gene: TRBJ1-1; len: 12; v_gene: TRBV29-1; d_gene: -; abundance: -; CDR3aa: CSVAIANTEAFF; CDR3nt: TGCAGCGTTGCAATAGCGAACACTGAAGCTTTCTTT
j_gene: TRBJ2-3; len: 14; v_gene: TRBV10-2; d_gene: TRBD1; abundance: -; CDR3aa: CASSVTGGTDTQYF; CDR3nt: TGCGCCAGCAGTGTGACAGGGGGCACGGATACGCAGTATTTT
j_gene: TRBJ2-5; len: 16; v_gene: TRBV5-8; d_gene: TRBD2; abundance: -; CDR3aa: CASSLGFSGNIETQYF; CDR3nt: TGTGCCAGCAGCTTGGGTTTCAGCGGGAACATAGAGACCCAGTACTTC
j_gene: TRBJ2-5; len: 17; v_gene: TRBV4-2; d_gene: TRBD2; abundance: few; CDR3aa: CASSQTGTSGRGETQYF; CDR3nt: TGTGCCAGCAGCCAAACCGGGACTAGCGGGAGAGGCGAGACCCAGTACTTC
j_gene: TRBJ1-1; len: 13; v_gene: TRBV10-1; d_gene: -; abundance: -; CDR3aa: CASSDNLNTEAFF; CDR3nt: TGCGCCAGCAGTGATAATTTGAACACTGAAGCTTTCTTT
j_gene: TRBJ2-1; len: 14; v_gene: TRBV25-1; d_gene: TRBD2; abundance: -; CDR3aa: CASRLAGDHREQFF; CDR3nt: TGTGCCAGCAGACTAGCGGGAGATCACCGTGAGCAGTTCTTC
j_gene: TRBJ2-7; len: 16; v_gene: TRBV10-3; d_gene: -; abundance: -; CDR3aa: CAISESRAGSSYEQYF; CDR3nt: TGTGCCATCAGTGAGTCGAGGGCAGGAAGCTCCTACGAGCAGTACTTC
j_gene: TRBJ1-2; len: 14; v_gene: TRBV28; d_gene: -; abundance: -; CDR3aa: CASRTDRNVGGYTF; CDR3nt: TGTGCCAGCAGAACCGACAGGAATGTAGGCGGCTACACCTTC
j_gene: TRBJ2-5; len: 14; v_gene: TRBV28; d_gene: TRBD2; abundance: -; CDR3aa: CASRRGLEGETQYF; CDR3nt: TGTGCCAGCAGACGGGGACTAGAGGGAGAGACCCAGTACTTC
j_gene: TRBJ2-2; len: 14; v_gene: TRBV29-1; d_gene: TRBD1; abundance: -; CDR3aa: CSARQGTTTGELFF; CDR3nt: TGCAGCGCCCGACAGGGAACTACCACCGGGGAGCTGTTTTTT
j_gene: TRBJ1-2; len: 14; v_gene: TRBV7-2; d_gene: -; abundance: -; CDR3aa: CASSFWARDSGYTF; CDR3nt: TGTGCCAGCAGCTTCTGGGCCAGGGACTCGGGCTACACCTTC
j_gene: TRBJ2-1; len: 12; v_gene: TRBV19; d_gene: -; abundance: -; CDR3aa: CASSTQGGEQFF; CDR3nt: TGTGCCAGTAGTACACAGGGAGGTGAGCAGTTCTTC
j_gene: TRBJ1-5; len: 14; v_gene: TRBV6-6; d_gene: -; abundance: -; CDR3aa: CASSYISNNQPQHF; CDR3nt: TGTGCCAGCAGTTACATAAGCAATAATCAGCCCCAGCATTTT
j_gene: TRBJ2-1; len: 16; v_gene: TRBV5-6; d_gene: -; abundance: -; CDR3aa: CASSLALAEAYNEQFF; CDR3nt: TGTGCCAGCAGCTTGGCCTTAGCGGAGGCCTACAATGAGCAGTTCTTC
j_gene: TRBJ1-5; len: 13; v_gene: TRBV5-1; d_gene: -; abundance: -; CDR3aa: CASGQGPNQPQHF; CDR3nt: TGCGCCAGCGGCCAAGGACCCAATCAGCCCCAGCATTTT
j_gene: TRBJ2-1; len: 17; v_gene: TRBV4-1; d_gene: TRBD2; abundance: -; CDR3aa: CASSQGLARSSYNEQFF; CDR3nt: TGCGCCAGCAGCCAGGGACTAGCGAGGAGCTCCTACAATGAGCAGTTCTTC
j_gene: TRBJ2-2; len: 16; v_gene: TRBV7-9; d_gene: -; abundance: few; CDR3aa: CASSLGTTSNTGELFF; CDR3nt: TGTGCCAGCAGCTTAGGGACTACCTCGAACACCGGGGAGCTGTTTTTT
j_gene: TRBJ2-5; len: 15; v_gene: TRBV7-3; d_gene: TRBD2; abundance: many; CDR3aa: CASSLSTSGKETQYF; CDR3nt: TGTGCCAGCAGCTTAAGTACTAGCGGGAAAGAGACCCAGTACTTC
j_gene: TRBJ1-3; len: 17; v_gene: TRBV11-2; d_gene: TRBD1; abundance: -; CDR3aa: CASSSGQGRYSGNTIYF; CDR3nt: TGTGCCAGCAGCTCGGGACAGGGGCGATACTCTGGAAACACCATATATTTT
j_gene: TRBJ2-7; len: 12; v_gene: TRBV10-3; d_gene: -; abundance: few; CDR3aa: CATGADSDEQYF; CDR3nt: TGTGCCACCGGCGCGGACTCCGACGAGCAGTACTTC
j_gene: TRBJ2-1; len: 14; v_gene: TRBV7-2; d_gene: -; abundance: -; CDR3aa: CASSLETGYNEQFF; CDR3nt: TGTGCCAGCAGCTTAGAAACAGGTTACAATGAGCAGTTCTTC
j_gene: TRBJ2-3; len: 18; v_gene: TRBV5-3; d_gene: TRBD2; abundance: -; CDR3aa: CARRAGPSGSTLSDTQYF; CDR3nt: TGTGCCAGAAGAGCGGGCCCTAGCGGGAGTACATTGTCGGATACGCAGTATTTT
j_gene: TRBJ2-5; len: 13; v_gene: TRBV6-1; d_gene: TRBD2; abundance: few; CDR3aa: CASSQTSQETQYF; CDR3nt: TGTGCCAGCAGTCAGACTAGCCAGGAGACCCAGTACTTC
j_gene: TRBJ2-3; len: 14; v_gene: TRBV28; d_gene: -; abundance: many; CDR3aa: CASSLGPRGDTQYF; CDR3nt: TGTGCCAGCAGTTTAGGTCCCCGTGGGGATACGCAGTATTTT
j_gene: TRBJ1-3; len: 17; v_gene: TRBV4-1; d_gene: TRBD1; abundance: -; CDR3aa: CASSLAGRGDSGNTIYF; CDR3nt: TGCGCCAGCAGCCTAGCGGGCAGGGGGGACTCTGGAAACACCATATATTTT
j_gene: TRBJ1-4; len: 16; v_gene: TRBV4-1; d_gene: -; abundance: -; CDR3aa: CASSQGWGVSDEKLFF; CDR3nt: TGCGCCAGCAGCCAAGGTTGGGGGGTATCGGATGAAAAACTGTTTTTT
j_gene: TRBJ2-1; len: 13; v_gene: TRBV5-1; d_gene: -; abundance: -; CDR3aa: CASSQGDHNEQFF; CDR3nt: TGCGCCAGCAGCCAAGGGGACCACAATGAGCAGTTCTTC
j_gene: TRBJ2-2; len: 14; v_gene: TRBV10-3; d_gene: -; abundance: -; CDR3aa: CAISWDSNTGELFF; CDR3nt: TGTGCCATCAGTTGGGATTCGAACACCGGGGAGCTGTTTTTT
j_gene: TRBJ1-3; len: 13; v_gene: TRBV30; d_gene: -; abundance: -; CDR3aa: CAWSPPGGNTIYF; CDR3nt: TGTGCCTGGAGTCCCCCCGGGGGAAACACCATATATTTT
j_gene: TRBJ2-1; len: 12; v_gene: TRBV28; d_gene: TRBD1; abundance: -; CDR3aa: CASIRDRSEQFF; CDR3nt: TGTGCCAGCATAAGGGACAGGAGCGAGCAGTTCTTC
j_gene: TRBJ2-1; len: 11; v_gene: TRBV30; d_gene: TRBD2; abundance: -; CDR3aa: CAWRSGTSQFF; CDR3nt: TGTGCCTGGAGATCCGGGACTAGCCAGTTCTTC
j_gene: TRBJ2-1; len: 16; v_gene: TRBV10-3; d_gene: TRBD2; abundance: -; CDR3aa: CAISEWLAGDYNEQFF; CDR3nt: TGTGCCATCAGTGAGTGGCTAGCGGGAGATTACAATGAGCAGTTCTTC
j_gene: TRBJ1-5; len: 14; v_gene: TRBV30; d_gene: -; abundance: -; CDR3aa: CAWSIRPYNQPQHF; CDR3nt: TGTGCCTGGAGTATTCGACCCTACAATCAGCCCCAGCATTTT
j_gene: TRBJ2-1; len: 11; v_gene: TRBV6-5; d_gene: -; abundance: -; CDR3aa: CASSMGGSPFF; CDR3nt: TGTGCCAGCAGTATGGGGGGAAGTCCGTTCTTC
j_gene: TRBJ1-2; len: 14; v_gene: TRBV7-2; d_gene: TRBD1; abundance: once; CDR3aa: CASSPWTGGYGYTF; CDR3nt: TGTGCCAGCAGCCCCTGGACAGGGGGCTATGGCTACACCTTC